This entry concerns a single TCR beta chain. This record comes from a study of blood T cell repertoires in COVID-19. Study-level information: T cells, B-cell-depleted T cells, or PBMCs provided the cDNA or gDNA that served as material.

Original analysis: From reference gene primer amplification, estimates of nucleated cell counts were derived. The protocol was immunoSEQ multiplex PCR, while the TCRdb copy is restricted to in-frame clones and leaves out a portion. The V and J calls and the clone size are those of that table, but D and trimming were determined from the DNA. The table shows about 190,000 clones, with roughly nine tenths occurring only once. V lost 8 bases and J lost 5, with 26 bases in between. The CDR3 covers 17 residues. The germline CDR1 and CDR2 sequences are MNHEY and SMNVEV (reference sequence). This clonotype originated in a man aged 30 to 45 with acute or convalescent COVID-19. This chain connects TRBV27 to TRBJ2-3; possibly TRBD2 for D (6 bases). Sequencing was performed on peripheral blood. As DNA, the CDR3 is TGTGCCAGCGGAGGGAGGACCCTCCCCCCCCCGCAAGATACGCAGTATTTT. Amino acids: CASGGRTLPPPQDTQYF.